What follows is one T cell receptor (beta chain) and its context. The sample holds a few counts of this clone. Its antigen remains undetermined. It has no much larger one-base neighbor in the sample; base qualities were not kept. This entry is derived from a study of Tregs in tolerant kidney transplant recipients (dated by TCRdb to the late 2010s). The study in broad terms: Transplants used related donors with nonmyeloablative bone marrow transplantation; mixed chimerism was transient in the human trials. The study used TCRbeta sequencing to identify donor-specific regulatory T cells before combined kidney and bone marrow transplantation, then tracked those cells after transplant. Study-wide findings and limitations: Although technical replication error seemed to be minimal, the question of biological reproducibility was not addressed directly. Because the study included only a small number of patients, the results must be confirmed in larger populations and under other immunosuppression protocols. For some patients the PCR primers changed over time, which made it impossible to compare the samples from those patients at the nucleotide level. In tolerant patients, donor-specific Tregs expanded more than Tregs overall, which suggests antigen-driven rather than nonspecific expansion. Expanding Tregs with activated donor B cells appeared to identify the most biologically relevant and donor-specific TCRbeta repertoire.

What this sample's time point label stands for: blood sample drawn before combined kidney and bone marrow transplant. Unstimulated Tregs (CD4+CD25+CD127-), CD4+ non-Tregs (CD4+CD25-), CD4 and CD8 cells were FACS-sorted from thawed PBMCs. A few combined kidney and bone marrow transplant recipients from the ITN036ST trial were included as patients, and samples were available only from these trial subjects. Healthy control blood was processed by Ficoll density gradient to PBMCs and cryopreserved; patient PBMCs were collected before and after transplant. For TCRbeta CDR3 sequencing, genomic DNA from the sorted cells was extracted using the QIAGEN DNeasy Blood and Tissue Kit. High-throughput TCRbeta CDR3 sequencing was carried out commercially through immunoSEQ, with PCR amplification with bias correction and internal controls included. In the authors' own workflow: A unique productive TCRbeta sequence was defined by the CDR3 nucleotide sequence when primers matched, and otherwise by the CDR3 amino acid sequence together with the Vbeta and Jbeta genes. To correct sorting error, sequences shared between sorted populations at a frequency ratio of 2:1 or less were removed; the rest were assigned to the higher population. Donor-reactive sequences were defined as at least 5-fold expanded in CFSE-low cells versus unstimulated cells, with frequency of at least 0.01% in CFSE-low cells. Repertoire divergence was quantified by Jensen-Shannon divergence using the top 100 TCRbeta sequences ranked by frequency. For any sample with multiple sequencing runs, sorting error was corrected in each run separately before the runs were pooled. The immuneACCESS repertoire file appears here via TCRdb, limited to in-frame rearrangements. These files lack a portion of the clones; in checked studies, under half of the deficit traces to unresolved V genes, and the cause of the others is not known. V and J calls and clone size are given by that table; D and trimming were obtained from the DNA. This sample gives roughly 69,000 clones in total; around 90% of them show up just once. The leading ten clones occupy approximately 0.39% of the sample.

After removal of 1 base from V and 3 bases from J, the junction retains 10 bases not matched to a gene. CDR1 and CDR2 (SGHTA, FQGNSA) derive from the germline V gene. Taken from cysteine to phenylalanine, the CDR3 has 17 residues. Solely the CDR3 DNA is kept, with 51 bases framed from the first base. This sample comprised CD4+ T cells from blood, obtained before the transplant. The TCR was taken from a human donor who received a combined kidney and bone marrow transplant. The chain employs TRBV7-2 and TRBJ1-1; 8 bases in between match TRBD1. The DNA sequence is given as TGTGCCAGCAGCTTAGACAGTGACAGGGGTGTATACACTGAAGCTTTCTTT. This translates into CASSLDSDRGVYTEAFF.